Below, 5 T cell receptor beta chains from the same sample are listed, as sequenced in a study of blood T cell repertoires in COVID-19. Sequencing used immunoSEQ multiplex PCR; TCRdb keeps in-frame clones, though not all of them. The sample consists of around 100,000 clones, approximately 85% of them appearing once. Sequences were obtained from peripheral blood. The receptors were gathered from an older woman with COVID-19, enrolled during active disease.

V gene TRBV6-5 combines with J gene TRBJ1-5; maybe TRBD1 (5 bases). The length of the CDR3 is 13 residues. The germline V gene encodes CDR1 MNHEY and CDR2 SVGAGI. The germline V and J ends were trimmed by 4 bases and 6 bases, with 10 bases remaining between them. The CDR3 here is CASSWGGGQPQHF. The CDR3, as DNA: TGTGCCAGCAGTTGGGGGGGAGGTCAGCCCCAGCATTTT.

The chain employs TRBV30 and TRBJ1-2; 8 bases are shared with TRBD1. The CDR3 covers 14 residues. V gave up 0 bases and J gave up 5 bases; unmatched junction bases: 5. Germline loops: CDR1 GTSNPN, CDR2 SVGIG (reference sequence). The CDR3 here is CAWSVSGGAYGYTF. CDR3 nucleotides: TGTGCCTGGAGTGTTTCAGGGGGCGCATATGGCTACACCTTC. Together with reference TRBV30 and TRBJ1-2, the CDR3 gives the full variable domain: SQTIHQWPATLVQPVGSPLSLECTVEGTSNPNLYWYRQAAGRGLQLLFYSVGIGQISSEVPQNLSASRPQDRQFILSSKKLLLSDSGFYLCAWSVSGGAYGYTFGSGTRLTVV.

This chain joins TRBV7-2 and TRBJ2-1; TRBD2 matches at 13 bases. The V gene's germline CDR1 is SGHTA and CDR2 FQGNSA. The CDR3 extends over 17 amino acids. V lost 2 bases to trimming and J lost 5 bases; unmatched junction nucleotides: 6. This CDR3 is CASSLPLAGGPNNEQFF. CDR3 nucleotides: TGTGCCAGCAGCTTACCACTAGCGGGGGGGCCGAACAATGAGCAGTTCTTC.

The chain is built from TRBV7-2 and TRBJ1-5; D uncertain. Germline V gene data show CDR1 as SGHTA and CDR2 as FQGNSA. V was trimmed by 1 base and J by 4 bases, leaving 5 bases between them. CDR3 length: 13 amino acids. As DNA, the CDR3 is TGTGCCAGCAGCTTAGTGGCTAATCAGCCCCAGCATTTT. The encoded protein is CASSLVANQPQHF.

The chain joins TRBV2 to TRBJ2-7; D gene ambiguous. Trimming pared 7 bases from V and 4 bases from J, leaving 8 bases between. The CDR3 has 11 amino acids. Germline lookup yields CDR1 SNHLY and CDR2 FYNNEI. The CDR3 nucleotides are TGTGCCAGCATCTTGGAGTACGAGCAGTACTTC. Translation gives CASILEYEQYF.